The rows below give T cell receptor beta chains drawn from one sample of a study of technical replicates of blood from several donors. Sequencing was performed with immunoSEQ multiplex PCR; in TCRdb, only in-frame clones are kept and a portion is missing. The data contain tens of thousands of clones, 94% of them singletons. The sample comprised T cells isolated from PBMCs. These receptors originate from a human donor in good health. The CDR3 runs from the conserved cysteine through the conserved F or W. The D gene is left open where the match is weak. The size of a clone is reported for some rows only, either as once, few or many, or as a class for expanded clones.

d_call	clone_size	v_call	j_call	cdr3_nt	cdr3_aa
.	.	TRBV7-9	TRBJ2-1	TGTGCCAGCTCCCCCCAGGGGAGACTCGAATACAATGAGCAGTTCTTC	CASSPQGRLEYNEQFF
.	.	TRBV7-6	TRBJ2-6	TGTGCCAGCAGCGCCGAACGCGAACCTGGGGCCAACGTCCTGACTTTC	CASSAEREPGANVLTF
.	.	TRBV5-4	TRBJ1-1	TGTGCCAGCAGCTTGGGACAGCAGAACACTGAAGCTTTCTTT	CASSLGQQNTEAFF
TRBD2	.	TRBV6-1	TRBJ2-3	TGTGCCAGCAGTGGCCCCTTAGCGGGAGACTTCACAGATACGCAGTATTTT	CASSGPLAGDFTDTQYF
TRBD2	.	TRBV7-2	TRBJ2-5	TGTGCCAGCAGCTCGCCGACTAGCGGGAAGGGAGAGACCCAGTACTTC	CASSSPTSGKGETQYF
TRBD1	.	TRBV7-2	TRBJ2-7	TGTGCCAGCAGCACAGGGGGCTCCTACGAGCAGTACTTC	CASSTGGSYEQYF
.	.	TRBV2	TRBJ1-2	TGTGCCAGCAGTGTTTCCGGCTATGGCTACACCTTC	CASSVSGYGYTF
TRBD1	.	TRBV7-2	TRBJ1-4	TGTGCCAGCAGCTTTGACAGGGGAAGTGAAAAACTGTTTTTT	CASSFDRGSEKLFF
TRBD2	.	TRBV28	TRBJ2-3	TGTGCCAGCAGTTTCCGAATGACTAGCGGGAGAGTAAATACGCAGTATTTT	CASSFRMTSGRVNTQYF
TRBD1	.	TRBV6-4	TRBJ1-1	TGTGCCAGCAGTGTCAGGGGACAGAACCAAGGAAACACTGAAGCTTTCTTT	CASSVRGQNQGNTEAFF
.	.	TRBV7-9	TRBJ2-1	TGTGCCAGCAGCTTCCAGAATGAGCAGTTCTTC	CASSFQNEQFF
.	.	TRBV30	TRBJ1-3	TGTGCCTGGAGTGCTGAGGCGGGAGCCATATATTTT	CAWSAEAGAIYF
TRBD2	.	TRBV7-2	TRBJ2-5	TGTGCCACCCGGTGGGGCGGGAGGGGGGAGGAGACCCAGTACTTC	CATRWGGRGEETQYF
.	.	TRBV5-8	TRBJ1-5	TGTGCCAGCAGCTCATTGTTTGGGCAGAAAAATCAGCCCCAGCATTTT	CASSSLFGQKNQPQHF
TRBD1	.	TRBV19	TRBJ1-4	TGTGCCAGCGGGGACAGGGAAGGGGAAAAACTGTTTTTT	CASGDREGEKLFF
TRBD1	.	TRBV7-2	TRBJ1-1	TGTGCCAGCAGCGTCCGGGACAGAGACACTGAAGCTTTCTTT	CASSVRDRDTEAFF
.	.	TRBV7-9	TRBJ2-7	TGTGCCAGCAGCTTACGCGGATACTACGAGCAGTACTTC	CASSLRGYYEQYF
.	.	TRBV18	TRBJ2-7	TGTGCCAGCTCACCACCCATCCGCAGGGAGGGGGGCTACGAGCAGTACTTC	CASSPPIRREGGYEQYF
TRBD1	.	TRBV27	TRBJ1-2	TGTGCCAGCAGTTTATATATGACAGGGGGGGCCATCTATGGCTACACCTTC	CASSLYMTGGAIYGYTF
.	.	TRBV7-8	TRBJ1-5	TGTGCCAGCAGCTCCCGGGAGAACGGTCAGCCCCAGCATTTT	CASSSRENGQPQHF
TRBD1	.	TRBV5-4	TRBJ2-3	TGTGCCAGCAGCCGGGACAGCCCTAGCACAGATACGCAGTATTTT	CASSRDSPSTDTQYF
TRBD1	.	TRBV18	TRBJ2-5	TGTGCCAGCTCATTACGACAGGGGACCATAGAGACCCAGTACTTC	CASSLRQGTIETQYF
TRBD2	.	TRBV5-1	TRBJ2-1	TGCGCCAGCAGCTTGTATCCTAGCGGGAGTCAACTATCCTACAATGAGCAGTTCTTC	CASSLYPSGSQLSYNEQFF
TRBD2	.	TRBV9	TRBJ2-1	TGTGCCAGCAGTTCCGGGACTAGTCACCATGAGCAGTTCTTC	CASSSGTSHHEQFF
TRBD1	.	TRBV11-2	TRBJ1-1	TGTGCCAGCAGCTTTAACAGGGGGTACGGAACTGAAGCTTTCTTT	CASSFNRGYGTEAFF
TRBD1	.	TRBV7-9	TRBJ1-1	TGTGCCAGCAGCTCACAGGGGATGGGGACTGAAGCTTTCTTT	CASSSQGMGTEAFF
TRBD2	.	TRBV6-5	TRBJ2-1	TGTGCCAGCGCGACTAGCGGGAGGAGGGATGAGCAGTTCTTC	CASATSGRRDEQFF
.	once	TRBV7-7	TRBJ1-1	TGTGCTAGCAGCTTAGAAAGGGGCACTGAAGCTTTCTTT	CASSLERGTEAFF
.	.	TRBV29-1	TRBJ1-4	TGCAGCGTTGAAGAGCGGGTCGGGAATGAAAAACTGTTTTTT	CSVEERVGNEKLFF
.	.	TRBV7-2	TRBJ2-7	TGTGCCAGCAGCTTAGATGCGGGGACCCAAGTCGGGCAGTACTTC	CASSLDAGTQVGQYF
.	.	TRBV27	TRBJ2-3	TGTGCCAGCAGTCTCCTACAGGGAGATACGCAGTATTTT	CASSLLQGDTQYF
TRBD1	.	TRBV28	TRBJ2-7	TGTGCCAGCAGCTCACCGGGACAGGGACACTACGAGCAGTACTTC	CASSSPGQGHYEQYF
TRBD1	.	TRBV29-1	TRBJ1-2	TGCAGCACAGGGGACTATGGCTACACCTTC	CSTGDYGYTF
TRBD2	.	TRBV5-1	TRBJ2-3	TGCGCCAGCAGCTCATCAACTAGCGGGAGGACCACCACAGATACGCAGTATTTT	CASSSSTSGRTTTDTQYF
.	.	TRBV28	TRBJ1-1	TGTGCCAGTTTTCTGACAGGCCTTTCTGAAGCTTTCTTT	CASFLTGLSEAFF
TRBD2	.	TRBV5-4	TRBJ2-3	TGTGCCAGCAGCCCCATTACTAGCGGGGGATCAGATACGCAGTATTTT	CASSPITSGGSDTQYF
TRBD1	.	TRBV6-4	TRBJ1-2	TGTGCCAGCAGTGACTCTGACAGGGGGCAGGGCTACACCTTC	CASSDSDRGQGYTF
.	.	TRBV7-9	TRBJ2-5	TGTGCCAGCAGCCCCAAAGAGACCCAGTACTTC	CASSPKETQYF
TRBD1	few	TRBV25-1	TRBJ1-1	TGTGCCAGCCGTGAGGGGGCCACTGAAGCTTTCTTT	CASREGATEAFF
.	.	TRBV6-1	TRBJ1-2	TGTGCCAGCAGTGAAGGGGCCGGACATATCTATGGCTACACCTTC	CASSEGAGHIYGYTF
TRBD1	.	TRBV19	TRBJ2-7	TGTGCCACAAGAGCCGGGACAGGGGGCTACGAGCAGTACTTC	CATRAGTGGYEQYF
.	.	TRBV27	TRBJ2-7	TGTGCCAGCAGTTTATCGCTCAGGGGCGAGCAGTACTTC	CASSLSLRGEQYF
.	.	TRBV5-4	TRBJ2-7	TGTGCCAGCAGTTCCGAACAGGGTAAACTCTACGAGCAGTACTTC	CASSSEQGKLYEQYF
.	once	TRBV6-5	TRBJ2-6	TGTGCCAGCCAGATGGCTGGGGCCAACGTCCTGACTTTC	CASQMAGANVLTF
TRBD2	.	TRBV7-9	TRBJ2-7	TGTGCCAGCAGCCAAACTAGCGGGAGTAACGAGCAGTACTTC	CASSQTSGSNEQYF
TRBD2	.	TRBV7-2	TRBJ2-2	TGTGCCAGCAGCCGAGCGGGAGGGCGCGGGGAGCTGTTTTTT	CASSRAGGRGELFF
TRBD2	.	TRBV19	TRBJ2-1	TGTGCCAGTAGTATAGTAGCGGGAGACCAAAATGAGCAGTTCTTC	CASSIVAGDQNEQFF
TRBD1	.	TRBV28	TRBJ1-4	TGTGCCAGCAGTAGCCGGACAGGGGCGGATGAAAAACTGTTTTTT	CASSSRTGADEKLFF
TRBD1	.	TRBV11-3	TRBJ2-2	TGTGCCAGCAGCCAGGGACAGGCGTACGGCGGGGAGCTGTTTTTT	CASSQGQAYGGELFF
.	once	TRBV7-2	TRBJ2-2	TGTGCCAGCAGCTTGGGCAGCACCGGGGAGCTGTTTTTT	CASSLGSTGELFF
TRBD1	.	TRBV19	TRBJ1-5	TGTGCCAGTAGTATAACCCCCAGGGGGCTTACGCAGCCCCAGCATTTT	CASSITPRGLTQPQHF
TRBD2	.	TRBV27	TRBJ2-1	TGTGCCAGCAGTCCCCCGGGACTAGCTACGATTGGGCAGTTCTTC	CASSPPGLATIGQFF
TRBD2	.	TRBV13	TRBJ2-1	TGTGCCAGCAGCCAGCCCAGCGGGAGGGTATGGTATGAGCAGTTCTTC	CASSQPSGRVWYEQFF
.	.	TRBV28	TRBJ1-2	TGTGCCAGCAGTTTCGGGGGGTTTGGAGGCTACACCTTC	CASSFGGFGGYTF
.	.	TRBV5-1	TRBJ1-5	TGCGCCAGCAGCTTGGCCGGGGGGGTATTACAGCCCCAGCATTTT	CASSLAGGVLQPQHF
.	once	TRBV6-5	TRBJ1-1	TGTGCCAGCAGTTACACGACCGGGGTAAACACTGAAGCTTTCTTT	CASSYTTGVNTEAFF
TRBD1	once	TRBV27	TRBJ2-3	TGTGCCAGCAGTTCCCACAGGGGCCGCACAGATACGCAGTATTTT	CASSSHRGRTDTQYF
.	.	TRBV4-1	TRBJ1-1	TGCGCCAGCAGCCCCCGAGGGGGAGTTGAAGCTTTCTTT	CASSPRGGVEAFF
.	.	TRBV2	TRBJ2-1	TGTGCCAGCAGTGGGTCTGGTTCCGGGTACAATGAGCAGTTCTTC	CASSGSGSGYNEQFF
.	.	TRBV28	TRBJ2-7	TGTGCCAGCACCCAACTCGGCGGAGCACTCTACGAGCAGTACTTC	CASTQLGGALYEQYF